The 22 T cell receptor beta chains given below trace back to one sample, sequenced in a study of blood T cell repertoires in COVID-19. The data were produced by immunoSEQ multiplex PCR, yet TCRdb's version contains in-frame clones alone and is incomplete. The sample has roughly 110,000 clones, 84% seen once; the top ten hold roughly 4.6%. Sequenced sample: peripheral blood. The receptor set was obtained from a human donor in a cohort sampled during active COVID-19.

The chain links TRBV2 to TRBJ1-2; possible D gene TRBD1, 5 bases. Per germline, CDR1 SNHLY and CDR2 FYNNEI. The CDR3 has 13 amino acids. V was trimmed by 7 bases and J by 2 bases, leaving 11 bases between them. Here the CDR3 reads CASTTTVNYGYTF. In nucleotides, the CDR3 is TGTGCCAGCACCACGACAGTCAACTATGGCTACACCTTC.

The CDR3, as DNA: TGTGCCAGCAGCTTAAGCGGGGGACCTAGCTCCTACAATGAGCAGTTCTTC. Amino acid sequence: CASSLSGGPSSYNEQFF. The V call is TRBV7-9, the J call TRBJ2-1; 8 bases map to TRBD2. V shed 2 bases and J 0 bases; nucleotides not matched to a gene: 6. The CDR3 extends over 17 amino acids. CDR1 and CDR2 from the germline V gene are SEHNR and FQNEAQ (reference sequence).

This rearrangement joins TRBV4-1 to TRBJ1-1; D is undetermined. Germline V gene sequence: CDR1 MGHRA, CDR2 YSYEKL. The CDR3 contains 14 residues. V was trimmed by 4 bases and J by 8 bases, leaving 17 bases between them. The DNA of the CDR3 is TGCGCCAGCAGCCCCCCAATGAGACCGAGGGAAGCTTTCTTT. Translating gives CASSPPMRPREAFF.

The V and J genes are TRBV6-5 and TRBJ2-1, with TRBD1 matching over 10 bases. The CDR3 is 14 amino acids. V lost 6 bases and J lost 3; bases outside the gene matches: 2. CDR1 and CDR2 (germline): MNHEY, SVGAGI. The CDR3 loop is CASSRDRGYNEQFF. The CDR3 DNA reads TGTGCCAGCAGCCGGGACAGGGGCTACAATGAGCAGTTCTTC.

This chain joins TRBV29-1 and TRBJ2-5; TRBD1 matches 8 bases. The CDR3 loop spans 13 amino acids. V gave up 4 bases and J gave up 5 bases; unmatched junction bases: 6. Per germline, CDR1 SQVTM and CDR2 ANQGSEA. Here the CDR3 DNA reads TGCAGCGTTGGACAGGGGCTAGGGGAGACCCAGTACTTC. Its protein is CSVGQGLGETQYF.

The V and J genes are TRBV19 and TRBJ2-3, with 10 bases matching TRBD1. The junction had 4 bases not matched to a gene; V was cut back by 3 bases and J by 1 base. The CDR3 has 16 amino acids. CDR1 and CDR2 (germline): LNHDA, SQIVND (reference sequence). The DNA for the CDR3 is TGTGCCAGTAGTATGCGACAGGGGGCTGGCACAGATACGCAGTATTTT. Amino acids: CASSMRQGAGTDTQYF. The full variable domain, its missing parts supplied by reference TRBV19 and TRBJ2-3, is DGGITQSPKYLFRKEGQNVTLSCEQNLNHDAMYWYRQDPGQGLRLIYYSQIVNDFQKGDIAEGYSVSREKKESFPLTVTSAQKNPTAFYLCASSMRQGAGTDTQYFGPGTRLTVL.

The V gene is TRBV2, the J gene TRBJ2-3; possible D gene TRBD1, 5 bases. The CDR3 runs to 14 residues. Germline V gives CDR1 SNHLY, CDR2 FYNNEI. Trimming cost V 5 bases and J 0 bases, with 9 bases left between them. The CDR3 region is CASSLGRSTDTQYF. DNA of the CDR3: TGTGCCAGCAGTTTGGGGCGAAGCACAGATACGCAGTATTTT.

The gene calls are TRBV7-8 and TRBJ1-1; D is perhaps TRBD1 (5 bases). This CDR3 contains 13 residues. Per the germline V gene, CDR1 is SGHVS and CDR2 is FQNEAQ. The V end lost 8 bases, the J end lost 6 bases, and 16 bases lay between the germline ends. CDR3: CASVLLGGAEAFF. The CDR3 nucleotides read TGTGCCAGCGTACTTCTGGGGGGGGCTGAAGCTTTCTTT.

The chain employs TRBV19 and TRBJ2-7; 10 positions agree with TRBD2. Germline loops: CDR1 LNHDA, CDR2 SQIVND (reference sequence). The length of the CDR3 is 17 residues. With V trimmed by 3 bases and J by 4 bases, 12 bases remained unmatched. The DNA for the CDR3 is TGTGCCAGTAGTATGGGCCAGAGCGGGAGGGGGCATTACGAGCAGTACTTC. Amino acids: CASSMGQSGRGHYEQYF. Combining the CDR3 with reference TRBV19 and TRBJ2-7 gives the whole variable domain DGGITQSPKYLFRKEGQNVTLSCEQNLNHDAMYWYRQDPGQGLRLIYYSQIVNDFQKGDIAEGYSVSREKKESFPLTVTSAQKNPTAFYLCASSMGQSGRGHYEQYFGPGTRLTVT.

The V gene is TRBV5-6, the J gene TRBJ1-6; D unclear. Germline assignment: CDR1 SGHDT and CDR2 YYEEEE. The V end was cut by 1 base, the J end by 5 bases, with 13 bases between. This CDR3 has 16 amino acids. This chain's CDR3 is CASSLWWSTNNSPLHF. The CDR3 DNA is TGTGCCAGCAGCTTGTGGTGGTCCACAAATAATTCACCCCTCCACTTT.

V usage is TRBV5-4 and J usage is TRBJ1-1; D is perhaps TRBD1 (6 bases). V was pared by 5 bases and J by 4 bases, with 12 bases between. The germline CDR1 and CDR2 sequences are SGHNT and YYREEE (reference sequence). The CDR3 spans 13 residues. CDR3 protein: CASRMTGVTEAFF. In DNA, the CDR3 is TGTGCCAGCAGGATGACAGGCGTCACTGAAGCTTTCTTT. Full variable domain (rest looked up from reference TRBV5-4 and TRBJ1-1): ETGVTQSPTHLIKTRGQQVTLRCSSQSGHNTVSWYQQALGQGPQFIFQYYREEENGRGNFPPRFSGLQFPNYSSELNVNALELDDSALYLCASRMTGVTEAFFGQGTRLTVV.

The V gene is TRBV9, the J gene TRBJ2-1, with D perhaps TRBD2 (7 bases). Germline V gives CDR1 SGDLS, CDR2 YYNGEE. Trimming removed 4 bases at V and 7 bases at J, with 18 bases between. This CDR3 is 15 amino acids long. The CDR3 reads CASSWGGDTQNEQFF. Here the CDR3 DNA reads TGTGCCAGCAGCTGGGGGGGGGACACCCAGAATGAGCAGTTCTTC.

The rearrangement links TRBV13 to TRBJ1-4; D is unclear. CDR3 length: 16 amino acids. Trimming left V 5 bases short and J 0 bases short, with 13 bases between. Germline V gives CDR1 PRHDT, CDR2 FYEKMQ (reference sequence). The chain's CDR3 is CASSPPPVPTNEKLFF. CDR3 DNA: TGTGCCAGCAGCCCTCCCCCGGTGCCAACTAATGAAAAACTGTTTTTT.

The chain is built from TRBV4-2 and TRBJ2-2; no definite D call. V was trimmed by 1 base and J by 8 bases, leaving 11 bases between them. Germline V CDR1 and CDR2: LGHNA, YNFKEQ. The CDR3 consists of 14 residues. The CDR3 spells CASSQASRSGELFF. The CDR3 DNA sequence: TGTGCCAGCAGCCAAGCGTCTAGAAGTGGGGAGCTGTTTTTT.

V and J are TRBV18 and TRBJ1-4; tentatively, D is TRBD1 (6 bases). Germline values: CDR1 KGHSH, CDR2 LQKENI. This CDR3 comprises 15 residues. The germline V and J ends were trimmed by 1 base and 0 bases, with 6 bases remaining between them. CDR3 nucleotides: TGTGCCAGCTCACCACAGGGGGCAACTAATGAAAAACTGTTTTTT. Residues: CASSPQGATNEKLFF. Together with reference TRBV18 and TRBJ1-4, the CDR3 gives the full variable domain: NAGVMQNPRHLVRRRGQEARLRCSPMKGHSHVYWYRQLPEEGLKFMVYLQKENIIDESGMPKERFSAEFPKEGPSILRIQQVVRGDSAAYFCASSPQGATNEKLFFGSGTQLSVL.

The V and J genes are TRBV5-1 and TRBJ2-3, with 10 bases matching TRBD2. The germline CDR1 and CDR2 sequences are SGHRS and YFSETQ. The CDR3 consists of 17 residues. V lost 1 base to trimming and J lost 5 bases; unmatched junction nucleotides: 10. CDR3 residues: CASSLPESSGSLDTQYF. The CDR3 DNA follows: TGCGCCAGCAGCTTGCCCGAATCTAGCGGGAGTTTAGATACGCAGTATTTT.

The chain is built from TRBV5-4 and TRBJ1-2, with a possible D match to TRBD1 (5 bases). Trimming removed 4 bases at V and 2 bases at J, with 9 bases between. Germline CDR1 SGHNT, CDR2 YYREEE (reference sequence). This CDR3 has 13 amino acids. The CDR3 here is CASSRRDNYGYTF. DNA for the CDR3: TGTGCCAGCAGCCGGAGGGACAACTATGGCTACACCTTC.

This chain uses TRBV5-1 with TRBJ2-1, with D maybe TRBD2 (6 bases). CDR1 SGHRS and CDR2 YFSETQ come from the germline V gene. CDR3 length equals 14 residues. Trimming left V 4 bases short and J 4 bases short, with 12 bases between. The CDR3 here is CASSQAGRYNEQFF. CDR3 sequence (DNA): TGCGCCAGCAGCCAAGCGGGCAGGTACAATGAGCAGTTCTTC.

The chain has TRBV7-3 and TRBJ2-1; 10 nucleotides align to TRBD2. Germline values: CDR1 SGHTA, CDR2 FQGTGA. This CDR3 has 15 amino acids. Losses at the gene ends were 0 bases for V and 10 bases for J; bases not matched to a gene: 6. CDR3 loop: CASSLTGLAGAEQFF. The CDR3 region has the DNA TGTGCCAGCAGCTTAACAGGTCTAGCGGGAGCCGAGCAGTTCTTC.

This chain uses TRBV28 with TRBJ1-5; 12 bases line up with TRBD1. Germline V gene sequence: CDR1 MDHEN, CDR2 SYDVKM. The CDR3 contains 18 residues. V shed 5 bases, J shed 2 bases, and the junction held 10 bases outside the gene matches. CDR3 in DNA: TGTGCCAGCAGTCGAGGGACAGGGGGCAAGATGGGCAATCAGCCCCAGCATTTT. This sequence encodes CASSRGTGGKMGNQPQHF.

This clone was seen a few times. The chain uses TRBV3-1 (or the pseudogene TRBV3-2) and TRBJ1-1; D remains unclear. Germline V gene sequence: CDR1 LGHDT, CDR2 YNNKEL (reference sequence). Trimming left V 7 bases short and J 0 bases short, with 12 bases between. This CDR3 contains 14 residues. The CDR3 DNA reads as TGTGCCAGCAAAATAACGGGGATGAACACTGAAGCTTTCTTT. It codes for CASKITGMNTEAFF.

The gene calls are TRBV6-2 or TRBV6-3 and TRBJ2-7; D ambiguous. The germline V and J ends were trimmed by 5 bases and 5 bases, with 13 bases remaining between them. The CDR3 covers 13 residues. From germline, CDR1 is MNHEY and CDR2 SVGEGT. The CDR3: CASSTPHLNEQYF. The DNA for the CDR3 is TGTGCCAGCAGTACCCCACACCTTAACGAGCAGTACTTC.